The T cell receptor beta chain described here comes from a study of control samples from healthy donors and cancer patients. Per germline, CDR1 MNHEY and CDR2 SVGAGI. V was trimmed by 2 bases and J by 4 bases, leaving 14 bases between them. The CDR3 has 15 amino acids. The assay was immunoSEQ multiplex PCR, and TCRdb's table has in-frame clones only and misses some. This sample has about 50,000 clones; around 95% occur once, and the top ten carry around 2%. The source of this sequence is a woman under 40 in good health. The V call is TRBV6-5, the J call TRBJ2-5, with a possible D match to TRBD1 (6 bases). The sample comprised blood. For the CDR3, the DNA is TGTGCCAGCAGTTACACCACAGGGTTGGTAGAGACCCAGTACTTC. This translates into CASSYTTGLVETQYF.